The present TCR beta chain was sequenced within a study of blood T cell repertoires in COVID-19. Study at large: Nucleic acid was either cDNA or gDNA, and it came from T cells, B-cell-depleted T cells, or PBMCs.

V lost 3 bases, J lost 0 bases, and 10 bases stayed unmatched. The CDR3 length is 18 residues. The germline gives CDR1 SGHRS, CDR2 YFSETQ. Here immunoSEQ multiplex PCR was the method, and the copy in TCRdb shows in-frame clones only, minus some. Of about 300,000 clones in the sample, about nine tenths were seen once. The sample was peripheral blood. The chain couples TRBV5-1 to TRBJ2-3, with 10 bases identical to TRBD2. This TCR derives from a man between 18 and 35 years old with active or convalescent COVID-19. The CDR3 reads CASSWGTSAVPSTDTQYF. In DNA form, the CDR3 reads TGCGCCAGCAGCTGGGGGACTAGCGCAGTCCCTAGCACAGATACGCAGTATTTT.